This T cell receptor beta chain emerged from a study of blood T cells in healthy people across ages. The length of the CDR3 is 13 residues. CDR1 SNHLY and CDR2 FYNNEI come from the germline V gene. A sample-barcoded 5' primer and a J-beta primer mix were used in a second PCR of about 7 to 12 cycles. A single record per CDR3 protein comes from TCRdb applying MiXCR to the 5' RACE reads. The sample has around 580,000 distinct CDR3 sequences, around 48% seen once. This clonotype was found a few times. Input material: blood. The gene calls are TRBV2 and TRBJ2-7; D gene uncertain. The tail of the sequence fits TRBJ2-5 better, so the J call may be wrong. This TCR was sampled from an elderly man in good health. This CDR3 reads CASSESRKETQYF. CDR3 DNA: TGTGCCAGCAGTGAGAGTAGAAAAGAGACCCAGTACTTC.